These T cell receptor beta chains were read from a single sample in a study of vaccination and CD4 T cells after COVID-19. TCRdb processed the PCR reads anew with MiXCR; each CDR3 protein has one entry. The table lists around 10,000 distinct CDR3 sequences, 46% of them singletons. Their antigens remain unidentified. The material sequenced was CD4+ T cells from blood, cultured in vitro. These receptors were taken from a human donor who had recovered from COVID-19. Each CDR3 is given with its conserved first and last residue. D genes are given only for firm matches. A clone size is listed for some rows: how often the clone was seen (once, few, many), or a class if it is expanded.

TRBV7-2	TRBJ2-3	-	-	TGTGCCAGCAGCTTAGGGTTTGTTGGGGAGGGGGGCCTCAGTCGCACAGATGCGCAGTATTTT	CASSLGFVGEGGLSRTDAQYF
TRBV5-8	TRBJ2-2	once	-	TGTGCCAGCAGCCCGCAGGTCACCGGGGAGCTGTTTTTT	CASSPQVTGELFF
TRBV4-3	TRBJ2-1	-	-	TGCGCCAGCAGCCAACTCCCGGGTCCTAACGACCTGTATGAGCAGTTCTTC	CASSQLPGPNDLYEQFF
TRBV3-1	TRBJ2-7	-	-	TGTGCCAGCAGCCAACCTAAAGGACTGTTCTCCTACGAGCAGTACTTC	CASSQPKGLFSYEQYF
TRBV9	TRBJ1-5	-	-	TGTGCCAGCAGCGTGGTCGGTAGGGACGGCTTGAGCAATCAGCCCCAGCATTTT	CASSVVGRDGLSNQPQHF
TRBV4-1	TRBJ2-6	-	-	TGCGCCAGCAGCCAAGATCTCGACAGGGTAGCGGCTGGGGCCAACGTCCTGACTTTC	CASSQDLDRVAAGANVLTF
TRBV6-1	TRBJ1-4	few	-	TGTGCCAGCACCCCACCTGGGCCCGGGGGGAATGAAAAACTGTTTTTT	CASTPPGPGGNEKLFF
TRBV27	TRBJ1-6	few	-	TGTGCCAGCAGTTTATTGGGTGCCTTTGATAATTCACCCCTCCACTTT	CASSLLGAFDNSPLHF
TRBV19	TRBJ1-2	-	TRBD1	TGTGCCAGTAGTATCAGTGACAGGGTATATGGCTACACCTTC	CASSISDRVYGYTF
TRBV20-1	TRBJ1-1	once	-	TGCAGTGCCAGTGGCCTGGGGGGGACTGAAGCCTTCTTT	CSASGLGGTEAFF
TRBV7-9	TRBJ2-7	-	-	TGTGCCAGCAGCTTAGGGGGGAACTTTTACGAGCAGTACTTC	CASSLGGNFYEQYF
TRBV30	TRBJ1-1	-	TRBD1	TGTGCCTGGAATCTCGGGACAGGGGCCACTGAAGCTTTCTTT	CAWNLGTGATEAFF
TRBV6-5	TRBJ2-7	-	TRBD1	TGTGCCAGCAGTTACCGCGACAGGGGCACCTACGAGCAGTACTTC	CASSYRDRGTYEQYF
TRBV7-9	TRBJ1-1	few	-	TGTGCCAGCAGCCCCGGACGCATGAACACTGAAGCTTTCTTT	CASSPGRMNTEAFF
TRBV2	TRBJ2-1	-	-	TGTGCCAGCAGTGCCCAGCCTGGGGGGAATGAGCAGTTCTTC	CASSAQPGGNEQFF
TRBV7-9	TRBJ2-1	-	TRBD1	TGTGCCAGCAGCGGCCAGACAGGGTCGCAAATGAATGAGCAGTTCTTC	CASSGQTGSQMNEQFF
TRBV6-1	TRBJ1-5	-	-	TGTGCCACCCGGGCCCGGTTGGGGCAAGGTCAGCCCCAGCATTTT	CATRARLGQGQPQHF
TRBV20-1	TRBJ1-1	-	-	TGCAGTGCTAGCCCGGGAGGGAACACTGAAGCTTTCTTT	CSASPGGNTEAFF
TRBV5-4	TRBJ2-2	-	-	TGTGCCAGCAGCCCCTCCCGTGGGGTCACCGGGGAGCTGTTTTTT	CASSPSRGVTGELFF
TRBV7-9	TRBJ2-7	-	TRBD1	TGTGCCAGCAGCCCCCGACAGGGAACCTACGAGCAGTACTTC	CASSPRQGTYEQYF
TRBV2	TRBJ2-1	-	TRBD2	TGTGCCAGCAGTCCACTAGCGGGGGGTTATAATGAGCAGTTCTTC	CASSPLAGGYNEQFF
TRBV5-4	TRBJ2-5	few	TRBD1	TGTGCCAGCAGCTTGACAGGGGCAAAAGGGGAGACCCAGTACTTC	CASSLTGAKGETQYF
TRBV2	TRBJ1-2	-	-	TGTGCCAGCCAACGGACGGTGGATGGCTACACCTTC	CASQRTVDGYTF